This T cell receptor (beta chain) was observed in a study of T cells expressing NK-cell markers. Whole-study context: Sorted CD3+CD56+NKG2C+, CD3+CD56+NKG2C- and CD3+CD56-NKG2C+ T cells supplied TCR beta repertoires.

Of note for this clonotype: The antigen is not known.

Germline loops: CDR1 SGHTA, CDR2 FQGNSA. The CDR3 contains 14 residues. Overall study results and limits: Once again these clonotypes came out on top in the CD3+CD56-NKG2C+ fraction of a few donors. A range of 1.0-7.0% of CD8+ T cells consisted of dominant NKG2C+ clonotypes in roughly 6 donors.

With the 5' RACE reads reprocessed, TCRdb shows one record per CDR3 protein and no DNA. The sample features some 410,000 distinct CDR3 sequences, with 7.3% in its top ten. The rearrangement joins TRBV7-2 to TRBJ1-1; the D gene TCRdb calls, TRBD1, cannot be checked with no DNA. Material: blood T cells: a sorted CD56 or NKG2C T cell subset, CD4+ or CD8+ T cells, or bulk PBMC T cells (not recorded which). The clonotype was recovered from a woman between 18 and 70 years old in good health. The CDR3 spells CASSSEFGGTEAFF.